These T cell receptor beta chains were read from a single sample in a study of vaccination effects on CD4 cells after COVID-19. Sequenced by immunoSEQ multiplex PCR; TCRdb stores in-frame clones only, minus some. Of more than 30,000 clones in the sample, approximately 63% were seen once. No antigen has been assigned to these receptors. Sequenced here: CD4+ T cells from PBMCs cultured without peptide, sampled before COVID-19 vaccination. These receptors were taken from a human donor who received a COVID-19 vaccine. CDR3s include the opening cysteine and the closing phenylalanine or tryptophan. Fields, in order: clone size, V gene, D gene, J gene, CDR3 DNA, CDR3 protein. D genes are given only for firm matches. Clone size, where shown, is once, few, many, or a class for clones that have expanded.

abundance: .; v_gene: TRBV10-1; d_gene: .; j_gene: TRBJ2-7; CDR3nt: TGCGCCAGCAGTGACAGAGCCTACGAGCAGTACTTC; CDR3aa: CASSDRAYEQYF
abundance: once; v_gene: TRBV11-2; d_gene: .; j_gene: TRBJ1-4; CDR3nt: TGTGCCAGCAGCTTAGAGTACAGGTTACTTGCAACTAATGAAAAACTGTTTTTT; CDR3aa: CASSLEYRLLATNEKLFF
abundance: .; v_gene: TRBV6-4; d_gene: TRBD2; j_gene: TRBJ2-3; CDR3nt: TGTGCCAGCAGCCAAATAGCGGGAAGCACAGATACGCAGTATTTT; CDR3aa: CASSQIAGSTDTQYF
abundance: few; v_gene: TRBV6-5; d_gene: .; j_gene: TRBJ2-1; CDR3nt: TGTGCCAGCAGCCGGGTCGACTCAGGGAACCATGAGCAGTTCTTC; CDR3aa: CASSRVDSGNHEQFF
abundance: .; v_gene: TRBV12-3/TRBV12-4; d_gene: .; j_gene: TRBJ1-1; CDR3nt: TGTGCCAGCAGTTTAGCCGTGACTGAAGCTTTCTTT; CDR3aa: CASSLAVTEAFF
abundance: .; v_gene: TRBV5-1; d_gene: TRBD2; j_gene: TRBJ2-7; CDR3nt: TGCGCCAGCAGCTTGGCCCCTCCGGGACTAGCGGACTACGAGCAGTACTTC; CDR3aa: CASSLAPPGLADYEQYF
abundance: .; v_gene: TRBV5-8; d_gene: TRBD1; j_gene: TRBJ2-7; CDR3nt: TGTGCCAGCAGCCCGGTGGACAGGGCCAATCAAGGGCAGTACTTC; CDR3aa: CASSPVDRANQGQYF
abundance: few; v_gene: TRBV23-1; d_gene: .; j_gene: TRBJ1-5; CDR3nt: TGCGCCAGCAGTCAAGGCGAAGAATCCAATCAGCCCCAGCATTTT; CDR3aa: CASSQGEESNQPQHF
abundance: .; v_gene: TRBV6-5; d_gene: .; j_gene: TRBJ1-1; CDR3nt: TGTGCCAGCACCCTGGATGGGAACACTGAAGCTTTCTTT; CDR3aa: CASTLDGNTEAFF
abundance: .; v_gene: TRBV19; d_gene: .; j_gene: TRBJ1-2; CDR3nt: TGTGCCAGTATGCAGGATAAGGGCGTGGGAGTCTACACCTTC; CDR3aa: CASMQDKGVGVYTF
abundance: .; v_gene: TRBV29-1; d_gene: TRBD1; j_gene: TRBJ2-3; CDR3nt: TGCAGCGCGACGGGACAGATCACAGATACGCAGTATTTT; CDR3aa: CSATGQITDTQYF
abundance: few; v_gene: TRBV3-1/TRBV3-2; d_gene: .; j_gene: TRBJ2-1; CDR3nt: TGTGCCAGCAGCCTTAGTTTTGAGCAGTTCTTC; CDR3aa: CASSLSFEQFF
abundance: once; v_gene: TRBV24-1; d_gene: .; j_gene: TRBJ2-7; CDR3nt: TGTGCCACCAGTCGGGGCGGCGAGAGCTCCTACGAGCAGTACTTC; CDR3aa: CATSRGGESSYEQYF
abundance: once; v_gene: TRBV2; d_gene: .; j_gene: TRBJ1-5; CDR3nt: TGTGCCAGCACACTGGGGGGGGTGAGCAATCAGCCCCAGCATTTT; CDR3aa: CASTLGGVSNQPQHF
abundance: .; v_gene: TRBV7-9; d_gene: .; j_gene: TRBJ2-3; CDR3nt: TGTGCCAGCAGGGCCGGGAGAGGGGGGGTCACAGATACGCAGTATTTT; CDR3aa: CASRAGRGGVTDTQYF
abundance: .; v_gene: TRBV6-5; d_gene: .; j_gene: TRBJ1-1; CDR3nt: TGTGCCAGCCATAGGACCGGGCTCACTGAAGCTTTCTTT; CDR3aa: CASHRTGLTEAFF
abundance: .; v_gene: TRBV10-3; d_gene: TRBD2; j_gene: TRBJ2-3; CDR3nt: TGTGCCATCAGTGAGACTAGCGGGACTAGCACAGATACGCAGTATTTT; CDR3aa: CAISETSGTSTDTQYF
abundance: .; v_gene: TRBV10-1; d_gene: .; j_gene: TRBJ2-2; CDR3nt: TGCGCCAGCAGTAGGGTCTCCACCGGGGAGCTGTTTTTT; CDR3aa: CASSRVSTGELFF
abundance: .; v_gene: TRBV12-1; d_gene: .; j_gene: TRBJ1-1; CDR3nt: TGTGCCAGCAACACAACAGGACAGAACACTGAAGCTTTCTTT; CDR3aa: CASNTTGQNTEAFF
abundance: .; v_gene: TRBV5-6; d_gene: TRBD2; j_gene: TRBJ2-1; CDR3nt: TGTGCCAGCAGCTTGTTCGGTAGCGGGAGTTATTATGAGCAGTTCTTC; CDR3aa: CASSLFGSGSYYEQFF
abundance: .; v_gene: TRBV20-1; d_gene: TRBD2; j_gene: TRBJ2-7; CDR3nt: TGCAGTGCTAGTCGGGCGGGAGGGTCCTACGAGCAGTACTTC; CDR3aa: CSASRAGGSYEQYF
abundance: .; v_gene: TRBV5-1; d_gene: .; j_gene: TRBJ2-1; CDR3nt: TGCGCCAGCAGCTTGGTTGGGGGAACTGGCAATGAGCAGTTCTTC; CDR3aa: CASSLVGGTGNEQFF
abundance: few; v_gene: TRBV5-1; d_gene: TRBD2; j_gene: TRBJ2-7; CDR3nt: TGCGCCAGCAGCTTTCACAGCGGGAGCTCCTACGAGCAGTACTTC; CDR3aa: CASSFHSGSSYEQYF
abundance: .; v_gene: TRBV19; d_gene: .; j_gene: TRBJ1-2; CDR3nt: TGTGCCAGTAGTATAGTTTCGACAGCCGCTAACTATGGCTACACCTTC; CDR3aa: CASSIVSTAANYGYTF
abundance: .; v_gene: TRBV3-1/TRBV3-2; d_gene: .; j_gene: TRBJ1-5; CDR3nt: TGTGCCAGCAGCCAAGACCCGATTCGGCCCCAGCATTTT; CDR3aa: CASSQDPIRPQHF
abundance: .; v_gene: TRBV3-1/TRBV3-2; d_gene: .; j_gene: TRBJ1-3; CDR3nt: TGTGCCAGCAGCCAAGATGGTGTGGCGCTCTCTGGAAACACCATATATTTT; CDR3aa: CASSQDGVALSGNTIYF
abundance: few; v_gene: TRBV3-1/TRBV3-2; d_gene: TRBD1; j_gene: TRBJ2-7; CDR3nt: TGTGCCAGCAGCCAACTACCCCAGGGGGCAGGAAAAAAGCAGTACTTC; CDR3aa: CASSQLPQGAGKKQYF
abundance: .; v_gene: TRBV5-6; d_gene: .; j_gene: TRBJ2-5; CDR3nt: TGTGCCAGCAGCTTGGTTGGGCCGAAAGAGACCCAGTACTTC; CDR3aa: CASSLVGPKETQYF
abundance: .; v_gene: TRBV6-4; d_gene: TRBD2; j_gene: TRBJ2-1; CDR3nt: TGTGCCAGCAAAGTTGAGGCGGGAGGTGCCTACAATGAGCAGTTCTTC; CDR3aa: CASKVEAGGAYNEQFF
abundance: few; v_gene: TRBV5-4; d_gene: .; j_gene: TRBJ1-3; CDR3nt: TGTGCCAGCAGCTTGGTGGGGTCTGGAAACACCATATATTTT; CDR3aa: CASSLVGSGNTIYF
abundance: .; v_gene: TRBV6-5; d_gene: TRBD1; j_gene: TRBJ2-5; CDR3nt: TGTGCCAGCAGTTACTCGATTTCCCGGACAGGGGAGACCCAGTACTTC; CDR3aa: CASSYSISRTGETQYF
abundance: once; v_gene: TRBV4-1; d_gene: .; j_gene: TRBJ2-7; CDR3nt: TGCGCCAGCAGCCAAGTAGGTCGCAGTCGGTACGAGCAGTACTTC; CDR3aa: CASSQVGRSRYEQYF
abundance: .; v_gene: TRBV10-3; d_gene: .; j_gene: TRBJ1-2; CDR3nt: TGTGCCATCAGTGGTAACCCGACCGGGGGGAGAGGCTACACCTTC; CDR3aa: CAISGNPTGGRGYTF
abundance: few; v_gene: TRBV24-1; d_gene: TRBD1; j_gene: TRBJ2-1; CDR3nt: TGTGCCACGGGGACAGGCAATGAGCAGTTCTTC; CDR3aa: CATGTGNEQFF
abundance: .; v_gene: TRBV11-3; d_gene: TRBD1; j_gene: TRBJ2-3; CDR3nt: TGTGCCAGCAGCTTATCCCAGGGGGCGGTAGATACGCAGTATTTT; CDR3aa: CASSLSQGAVDTQYF